This T cell receptor (beta chain) appears in the sequencing data of a study of blood T cell repertoires in COVID-19. Study in general: Samples came from the United States, Italy and Spain, spanning acute and convalescent COVID-19. T cells, B-cell-depleted T cells, or PBMCs provided the cDNA or gDNA that served as material.

The CDR3 is 14 amino acids. Trimming took 5 bases from V and 6 from J, leaving 16 bases between them. CDR1 is LNHDA, CDR2 SQIVND, per germline (reference sequence). Authors' methods: Amplification with reference gene primers provided the estimates of nucleated cell counts. Only in-frame clones appear in the TCRdb table, and some are missing; sequencing was by immunoSEQ multiplex PCR. V, J and clone size are those of that table, while D and trimming were read from the DNA. The sample lists approximately 100,000 clones; 70% to 85% were seen once. This sequence originates from a man in his sixties or seventies with acute or convalescent COVID-19. The chain uses TRBV19 and TRBJ1-2; D unresolved. The sample taken for sequencing was peripheral blood. CDR3 amino acids: CASSPPPGEDGYTF. The CDR3, as DNA: TGTGCCAGTAGTCCACCCCCCGGGGAAGATGGCTACACCTTC.